Presented here are 28 T cell receptor beta chains from one specimen sequenced in a study of blood T cell repertoires in COVID-19. TCRdb's table, derived via immunoSEQ multiplex PCR, lists solely in-frame clones and lacks some. The data hold some 85,000 clones, with just under 80% observed a single time. Sequencing was done on a sample of peripheral blood. The receptors were gathered from a man between 65 and 79 years old with COVID-19, enrolled during active disease.

With respect to this clone: Other DNA variants within this sample encode the same CDR3. The chain couples TRBV28 to TRBJ1-5, with 7 bases lining up with TRBD1. The V gene end was trimmed by 5 bases and the J gene end by 2 bases; junction bases not matched to a gene: 9. This CDR3 is 16 amino acids long. Germline loops: CDR1 MDHEN, CDR2 SYDVKM. The chain's CDR3 is CASSPPRTGGNQPQHF. CDR3 DNA sequence: TGTGCCAGCAGTCCGCCCAGAACAGGGGGCAATCAGCCCCAGCATTTT.

Here the CDR3 reads CASSYWTRETQYF. CDR3 coding DNA: TGTGCCAGCAGTTACTGGACTAGAGAGACCCAGTACTTC. The rearrangement uses TRBV6-2 or TRBV6-3 and TRBJ2-5; 7 bases map to TRBD2. Per germline, CDR1 MNHEY and CDR2 SVGEGT. The CDR3 loop spans 13 amino acids. J was trimmed by 4 bases and V by 1 base; bases with no gene match: 0.

V is TRBV19 and J is TRBJ1-5, with 11 bases matching TRBD1. CDR1 is LNHDA, CDR2 SQIVND, per germline (reference sequence). The CDR3 is 15 residues long. V gave up 7 bases and J gave up 9 bases; unmatched junction bases: 11. CDR3 DNA sequence: TGTGCCAGTACCCCCGGGACAGGGGGGAGGTGGCCCCAGCATTTT. This codes for CASTPGTGGRWPQHF. Looking up the rest from reference TRBV19 and TRBJ1-5 gives the full variable domain: DGGITQSPKYLFRKEGQNVTLSCEQNLNHDAMYWYRQDPGQGLRLIYYSQIVNDFQKGDIAEGYSVSREKKESFPLTVTSAQKNPTAFYLCASTPGTGGRWPQHFGDGTRLSIL.

The gene calls are TRBV19 and TRBJ1-1, with D perhaps TRBD1 (5 bases). Looked up from germline, CDR1 is LNHDA and CDR2 is SQIVND (reference sequence). The ends were cut back, 3 bases at V and 3 bases at J, with 11 bases in the middle. CDR3 length: 14 residues. The CDR3 bases are TGTGCCAGTAGTATTTCCGGGGGGGACACTGAAGCTTTCTTT. This translates into CASSISGGDTEAFF.

The chain joins TRBV9 to TRBJ1-2, with 8 bases matching TRBD1. Looked up from germline, CDR1 is SGDLS and CDR2 is YYNGEE. The CDR3 contains 16 residues. V lost 3 bases to trimming and J lost 3 bases; unmatched junction nucleotides: 10. The CDR3 DNA follows: TGTGCCAGCAGCGCCCACGGACAGGGTCGTGACTATGGCTACACCTTC. The encoded protein is CASSAHGQGRDYGYTF. The full variable domain, with the rest looked up from reference TRBV9 and TRBJ1-2, is DSGVTQTPKHLITATGQRVTLRCSPRSGDLSVYWYQQSLDQGLQFLIQYYNGEERAKGNILERFSAQQFPDLHSELNLSSLELGDSALYFCASSAHGQGRDYGYTFGSGTRLTVV.

The chain links TRBV6-1 to TRBJ1-6, with D possibly TRBD1 on 6 matching bases. The CDR3 runs 15 residues. V was shortened by 2 bases and J by 10 bases, with 15 bases between the two germline ends. The V gene's germline CDR1 is MNHNS and CDR2 SASEGT. The CDR3 loop is CASSELRGWLSPLHF. In DNA, the CDR3 is TGTGCCAGCAGTGAACTCAGGGGTTGGTTATCACCCCTCCACTTT.

This chain connects TRBV19 to TRBJ1-1; no firm D call. Looked up from germline, CDR1 is LNHDA and CDR2 is SQIVND (reference sequence). The CDR3 runs 14 residues. V dropped 7 bases and J dropped 6 bases, with 18 bases sitting between them. CDR3 sequence: CASKESGTRAEAFF. The CDR3 DNA reads as TGTGCCAGTAAAGAATCGGGTACTAGGGCTGAAGCTTTCTTT.

The chain combines TRBV25-1 with TRBJ2-7; TRBD2 matches at 9 bases. The V segment lost 0 bases and the J segment 12 bases; nucleotides outside the gene matches: 6. There are 13 residues in the CDR3. Germline V gene lookup returns CDR1 MGHDK and CDR2 SYGVNS. CDR3 in amino acids: CASSEYTTSGPYF. CDR3 nucleotide sequence: TGTGCCAGCAGTGAATATACGACTAGCGGCCCGTACTTC.

The chain is built from TRBV28 and TRBJ2-5, with 9 nucleotides matching TRBD2. The CDR3 runs 15 residues. Germline loops: CDR1 MDHEN, CDR2 SYDVKM. Trimming removed 4 bases from V and 5 bases from J; junction bases left unmatched: 8. CDR3 in amino acids: CASSSRAGGSETQYF. The CDR3 DNA is TGTGCCAGCAGTTCTCGAGCGGGAGGTAGCGAGACCCAGTACTTC.

The J gene is TRBJ2-7, the V gene TRBV7-2; 10 bases match TRBD1. The CDR3 has 12 residues. The V segment lost 3 bases and the J segment 8 bases; nucleotides outside the gene matches: 1. Germline V gives CDR1 SGHTA, CDR2 FQGNSA. The CDR3 DNA sequence: TGTGCCAGCAGCTTGACAGGGGGCAAGCAGTACTTC. It translates to CASSLTGGKQYF.

The V and J genes are TRBV7-9 and TRBJ2-5; 9 nucleotides agree with TRBD2. The V gene end was trimmed by 6 bases and the J gene end by 3 bases; junction bases not matched to a gene: 20. Germline loops: CDR1 SEHNR, CDR2 FQNEAQ (reference sequence). The CDR3 is made up of 19 amino acids. The CDR3 is CASSRGHRGGTSFEETQYF. In DNA, the CDR3 is TGTGCCAGCAGTCGCGGCCATCGAGGGGGGACTAGCTTCGAAGAGACCCAGTACTTC. The full variable domain, in which reference TRBV7-9 and TRBJ2-5 provide the parts outside the CDR3, is DTGVSQNPRHKITKRGQNVTFRCDPISEHNRLYWYRQTLGQGPEFLTYFQNEAQLEKSRLLSDRFSAERPKGSFSTLEIQRTEQGDSAMYLCASSRGHRGGTSFEETQYFGPGTRLLVL.

This rearrangement joins TRBV18 to TRBJ2-7; weak D call: TRBD2 (6 bases). Germline V gene lookup returns CDR1 KGHSH and CDR2 LQKENI. The V gene lost 5 bases and the J gene lost 2 bases, with 25 bases spanning the gap. This CDR3 contains 18 residues. CDR3: CASSLYGVLVGGAYEQYF. In nucleotides, the CDR3 is TGTGCCAGCTCATTGTACGGGGTTCTCGTAGGAGGGGCCTACGAGCAGTACTTC.

This chain uses TRBV5-4 with TRBJ2-4; D gene uncertain. The CDR3 consists of 16 residues. Germline V gene lookup returns CDR1 SGHNT and CDR2 YYREEE (reference sequence). V was trimmed by 4 bases and J by 0 bases, leaving 14 bases between them. Written as DNA, the CDR3 is TGTGCCAGCAGCCCCGGGTCCGCTGTAGCCAAAAACATTCAGTACTTC. This codes for CASSPGSAVAKNIQYF.

This clone was recorded once. The rearrangement joins TRBV7-2 to TRBJ2-7; D is possibly TRBD2 (6 bases). This CDR3 spans 15 amino acids. Germline V gene data show CDR1 as SGHTA and CDR2 as FQGNSA. Trimming took off 6 bases at V and 6 bases at J, with 21 bases between the two ends. CDR3 loop: CASSYSGAYVPEQYF. Here the CDR3 DNA reads TGTGCCAGCAGTTATAGCGGCGCGTATGTCCCCGAGCAGTACTTC.

The table lists this clone with a count of one. The rearrangement joins TRBV15 to TRBJ1-4; TRBD1 agrees at 8 bases. The CDR3 runs to 16 residues. The ends lost 2 bases at V and 3 bases at J; junction bases unmatched: 5. In germline, CDR1 is LNHNV, CDR2 YYDKDF (reference sequence). CDR3 nucleotides: TGTGCCACCAGCAGAACTCAGGGGGCTTCTAATGAAAAACTGTTTTTT. Translated, it gives CATSRTQGASNEKLFF.

V is TRBV28 and J is TRBJ1-1; D is ambiguous. Germline V gives CDR1 MDHEN, CDR2 SYDVKM. Trimming shortened V by 4 bases and J by 10 bases, and 13 bases separated the two germline ends. The CDR3 length is 12 residues. CDR3 sequence: CASSYSPMRAFF. The DNA for the CDR3 is TGTGCCAGCAGTTATTCCCCGATGAGAGCTTTCTTT.

The rearrangement links TRBV6-5 to TRBJ1-1; unclear D gene. CDR3 length: 13 residues. Trimming took off 6 bases at V and 0 bases at J, with 8 bases between the two ends. Germline CDR1 is MNHEY and CDR2 is SVGAGI. CDR3 residues: CASRAVMNTEAFF. The DNA of the CDR3 is TGTGCCAGCAGAGCCGTTATGAACACTGAAGCTTTCTTT.

This chain connects TRBV6-5 to TRBJ1-2, with TRBD1 as a possible D gene (5 bases). The CDR3 contains 13 residues. The V gene lost 6 bases and the J gene lost 1 base, with 9 bases spanning the gap. Germline CDR1 and CDR2: MNHEY and SVGAGI. For the CDR3, the DNA is TGTGCCAGCAGACTGGACATTAACTATGGCTACACCTTC. Protein: CASRLDINYGYTF.

This clone was counted once. The rearrangement uses TRBV7-9 and TRBJ1-2, with TRBD1 matching over 8 bases. V was pared by 5 bases and J by 3 bases, with 5 bases of the junction left unmatched. CDR3 size: 14 residues. Germline CDR1 reads SEHNR; CDR2 reads FQNEAQ (reference sequence). The CDR3 is CASSPRTGHYGYTF. DNA of the CDR3: TGTGCCAGCAGCCCCCGGACAGGGCACTATGGCTACACCTTC.

This clone was seen only once. The chain links TRBV19 to TRBJ2-5; maybe TRBD1 (7 bases). V dropped 4 bases and J dropped 3 bases, with 15 bases sitting between them. This CDR3 contains 15 residues. Looked up from germline, CDR1 is LNHDA and CDR2 is SQIVND (reference sequence). CDR3 amino acids: CASSKEGAGEETQYF. In DNA, the CDR3 is TGTGCCAGTAGTAAGGAGGGGGCAGGGGAAGAGACCCAGTACTTC.

This clone showed up just once. The chain carries TRBV27 and TRBJ2-1; 11 nucleotides match TRBD2. The germline V gene has CDR1 MNHEY and CDR2 SMNVEV (reference sequence). CDR3 length: 16 residues. The trim removed 5 bases at V and 2 bases at J, leaving 5 bases unmatched. In DNA, the CDR3 is TGTGCCAGCAGTACCACTAGCGGGAGTGCCTACAATGAGCAGTTCTTC. Translation gives CASSTTSGSAYNEQFF.

The genes are TRBV12-3 or TRBV12-4 and TRBJ1-2; D not certain. V lost 5 bases and J 2 bases, leaving 6 bases between the germline ends. This CDR3 has 12 residues. The CDR3 DNA sequence: TGTGCCAGCAGTCCTGAGAACTATGGCTACACCTTC. Its translation: CASSPENYGYTF.

The gene calls are TRBV6-5 and TRBJ2-3, with D maybe TRBD2 (5 bases). The CDR3 is 13 amino acids. Deletions cut 6 bases from V and 2 bases from J, with 9 bases between. Germline V gene sequence: CDR1 MNHEY, CDR2 SVGAGI. The CDR3 is CASRTTTTDTQYF. The CDR3 DNA sequence: TGTGCCAGCAGAACGACTACCACAGATACGCAGTATTTT.

The chain uses TRBV29-1 and TRBJ1-1; D gene ambiguous. Germline CDR1 is SQVTM and CDR2 is ANQGSEA. The CDR3 is 12 residues long. V was cut by 4 bases and J by 1 base, with 7 bases left in between. The CDR3 sequence: CSVGSGNTEAFF. The CDR3 nucleotides read TGCAGCGTTGGTTCAGGGAACACTGAAGCTTTCTTT.

The chain uses TRBV15 and TRBJ2-1; TRBD1 matches 10 bases. The CDR3 has 15 amino acids. V shed 1 base, J shed 3 bases, and the junction held 0 bases outside the gene matches. Germline V gene data show CDR1 as LNHNV and CDR2 as YYDKDF (reference sequence). This CDR3 reads CATSRGDRGYNEQFF. Here the CDR3 DNA reads TGTGCCACCAGCAGAGGGGACAGGGGCTACAATGAGCAGTTCTTC.

The V and J genes are TRBV9 and TRBJ2-1; 12 bases fit TRBD2. CDR3 size: 17 residues. V lost 4 bases, J lost 3 bases, and 8 bases stayed unmatched. The germline CDR1 and CDR2 sequences are SGDLS and YYNGEE. The CDR3 DNA follows: TGTGCCAGCAGCCCTCGACTAGCGGGGGTTTTCTACAATGAGCAGTTCTTC. Amino acids: CASSPRLAGVFYNEQFF.

This rearrangement joins TRBV20-1 to TRBJ2-1; 8 positions match TRBD1. The V and J ends lost 6 bases and 6 bases, in that order; junction bases with no gene match: 10. The CDR3 is 14 amino acids. CDR1 is DFQATT and CDR2 is SNEGSKA in the germline V gene (reference sequence). The CDR3 here is CSASIGTGRNEQFF. The CDR3 DNA is TGCAGTGCGAGTATCGGGACAGGCCGCAATGAGCAGTTCTTC.

The chain joins TRBV18 to TRBJ2-2; 8 nucleotides match TRBD1. Trimming at V came to 2 bases and at J to 7 bases, leaving 6 bases not matched to a gene. CDR1 is KGHSH and CDR2 is LQKENI in the germline V gene. This CDR3 comprises 15 residues. The CDR3 bases are TGTGCCAGCTCACCAGACAGGGGCCTTTTCGGGGAGCTGTTTTTT. Protein product: CASSPDRGLFGELFF.